This TCR beta chain derives from a study of preoperative IRX-2 immunotherapy in early breast cancer. The CDR3 spans 15 residues. From germline, CDR1 is MNHGY and CDR2 SAAAGT. Germline trimming cut 6 bases from V and 2 bases from J; bases unmatched to any gene: 6. The treatment here: preoperative locoregional IRX-2 cytokine immunotherapy. Patients received preoperative, locoregional IRX-2 cytokine immunotherapy in a phase Ib study. Repertoires were generated with immunoSEQ multiplex PCR, while TCRdb's copy carries only in-frame clones and drops some. The sample has 40,000 to 50,000 clones; approximately 80% are singletons.

This rearrangement joins TRBV6-8 to TRBJ2-7, with TRBD2 matching over 11 bases. This TCR derives from a human donor with breast cancer. The sample in question was tumor tissue, obtained after IRX-2 immunotherapy. The CDR3 is CASRPLAGATYEQYF. CDR3 DNA sequence: TGTGCCAGCAGACCACTAGCGGGAGCCACCTACGAGCAGTACTTC.